The T cell receptor beta chain under discussion was sequenced for a study of T cells after yellow fever vaccination. Findings and limits, study-wide: Among primary-vaccination clones, most reappeared after the booster, at almost 98% for CD4 and around 90% for CD8.

Each CDR3 protein gets one entry after TCRdb re-called the 5' RACE reads with MiXCR. Altogether 150,000 to 200,000 distinct CDR3 sequences are present, approximately 6.2% being singletons, with the ten largest covering about 2.7%. There are many counts of this clonotype. Its antigen is not known. CDR1 and CDR2 from the germline V gene are SGHTA and FQGTGA. The trim removed 4 bases at V and 10 bases at J, leaving 7 bases unmatched. The CDR3 is 13 amino acids. The clonotype comes from a man between 18 and 29 years old who received the YFV17D yellow fever vaccine. The genes are TRBV7-3 and TRBJ2-1, with 7 bases aligning to TRBD1. The source material was CD4+ T cells sorted from PBMCs, sampled on the day of the first yellow fever vaccination. The CDR3 DNA sequence: TGTGCCAGCAGCTCAAGAGACAGGGCCGAGCAGTTCTTC. Its translation: CASSSRDRAEQFF.